The entry below describes one T cell receptor (beta chain). This receptor's antigen is unknown. No per-base quality is available; no much larger clone lies one base away. Reading from cysteine to phenylalanine, the CDR3 counts 11 amino acids. The read is trimmed to its CDR3 DNA, 33 bases read in frame from base 1. As encoded in the germline V gene (reference sequence), CDR1 is MNHEY while CDR2 is SMNVEV. The junction carries 3 bases between V and J, which are trimmed by 6 bases and 2 bases respectively. The data stem from a study of cytomegalovirus exposure and HLA in healthy donors (dated by TCRdb to 2016 to 2017). About the study as a whole: In an earlier analysis of approximately 640 of the donors, approximately 260 Gb of sequence data and 100 million or so unique TCR beta sequences from about 179 million T cells were reported. An early release that covered about 600 HLA-typed donors contained approximately 320 gigabases of sequencing data and roughly 84 million unique TCR sequences. Of the roughly 400 genotyped donors, over 70% fell in the genetic ancestry cluster associated with self-reported Caucasian donors. The aim of the study was to test whether cataloging public T cell receptors could identify signatures of past pathogen exposure. Using immunosequencing, the study profiled T cell repertoires from 666 subjects and related those repertoires to cytomegalovirus serostatus. In addition to the first cohort of approximately 650 subjects, a separate validation cohort of approximately 130 different subjects was used. High-throughput TCR immunosequencing, statistical association of individual TCRs with disease status, and machine learning were combined to predict cytomegalovirus infection status. In a later analysis, previously published TCR beta repertoires from 666 donors were re-analyzed and high-resolution HLA genotyping was added so that TCR occurrence patterns could be studied. The later analysis used no new phenotypic data to find candidate immune exposures, relying instead on TCR beta sequences and their occurrence across donors. To decide whether each TCR beta V gene segment behaved as functional or pseudogenic, an earlier analysis of some 570 of the donors relied on high-throughput TCR beta sequencing. Alongside the repertoire data, information on donor age, sex, ethnicity and CMV serostatus was compiled. A later genetic analysis took genome-wide SNP genotypes for about three fifths of the 666 donors and used that subset as a discovery cohort. Every repertoire in the discovery cohort had been generated on one and the same sequencing platform. Class I and class II HLA loci were covered by the typing at four-digit resolution. The number of donors typed differed by locus, with about 629-640 for A, B, C, DRB1 and DQB1, roughly 550 for DQA1, about 610 for DPA1, and some 450 for DPB1. About five DR-DQ haplotypes were treated as single units for association and clustering because of strong linkage in the cohort. Across 300 to 500 genotyped donors of the cohort, an average of roughly 200,000 unique TCR beta nucleotide sequences per donor were sequenced, and around 19% of those sequences were non-productive. General study outcomes and caveats: A further reported finding was that TCR beta sequences accurately predicted the HLA-A and HLA-B alleles for most subjects in the first cohort. In a later analysis, HLA-associated TCR beta chains were found to be more clonally expanded and to have lower generation probabilities than equally common non-associated chains. Because counts were too low, roughly 18 rarely observed V segments, including chromosome 9 orphons, were left out of the earlier analysis of some 600 of the donors. Broadly in line with IMGT annotations, most TCR beta V segments showed up in productive rearrangements about 87% or about 30% of the time in an earlier analysis of several hundred of the donors. A few of the identified cytomegalovirus-associated TCR beta chains were confirmed in vitro to be specific for cytomegalovirus antigens. The classifier was reported to diagnose cytomegalovirus status with high specificity and sensitivity in both the original and validation cohorts. In a later genetic analysis, a missense DCLRE1C variant was associated with V-gene and J-gene trimming of TCR beta chains, and the association was replicated in an independent cohort. The presence/absence analyses assumed that sequencing depth was roughly uniform across donors, and that assumption may not be true. A group of highly shared sequence variants was considered likely to be a technical artifact of the sequencing pipeline. A later analysis found that TCR association rates varied across HLA loci, with DRB1 alleles showing the most associated TCRs and HLA-C alleles the fewest. At a false discovery rate of 0.05, a later analysis linked 16,000 or so TCR beta sequences to specific HLA alleles. The authors suggested that the approach could potentially be extended to other disease states and immunological phenotypes. A later analysis reported that several top co-occurrence clusters appeared linked to parvovirus B19, influenza, CMV and Epstein-Barr virus. When HLA alleles, especially DR and DQ, strongly co-occurred, attributing TCR associations to individual alleles was difficult. In this cohort, only TCR beta chains were sequenced, and detectable features were limited by the absence of alpha or paired-chain data. Most TCR sequences were seen in very few donors, while some public TCRs were found in many individuals. In a later genetic analysis, fewer N-insertions in productive TCRs were reported among donors in an Asian-associated ancestry cluster than the roughly 710-donor mean. Correlated functional status among segregating V segments might reflect linkage disequilibrium, but an unknown experimental factor could not be ruled out. Most CMV-associated TCR beta chains appeared to be HLA-restricted in a later analysis, and the HLA associations seemed to be driven largely by CMV exposure. A total of fewer than 200 TCR beta chains were listed by the study as associated with cytomegalovirus. Immune exposure information for the cohort was limited to CMV serostatus. HLA typing was unavailable for some donors at each locus, so association tests used only the typed subset. Some IMGT-functional V segments, including TRBV6-2 and TRBV6-3, could not be distinguished by the 87-base-pair reads and were therefore excluded.

The cohort consisted of 600 or so healthy bone marrow donors. Cohort members were all nominally healthy when sampled, although unrecorded immune exposures were likely present. The donor was CMV seronegative and was included in the group of 352 seronegative cohort members. A peripheral blood sample was collected from each donor, and TCR beta sequencing was performed on peripheral blood mononuclear cells. The Qiagen DNeasy Blood Extraction Kit was used to extract genomic DNA from the blood cell samples. Preparation of the library involved the immunoSEQ multiplex PCR assay. For the multiplex PCR, a mixture combining 60 forward primers for TCR Vbeta segments and 13 reverse primers for TCR Jbeta segments was used. Amplification of the CDR3 region of rearranged TCR beta genes was performed with a multiplex PCR assay on genomic DNA. The Illumina HiSeq System was used to sequence the amplified TCR beta libraries as 87-base-pair reads. The authors processed their data as follows. A later analysis counted tens of millions of unique TCR beta chains across the 666 repertoires, and some 11 million of these chains were shared by at least two donors. A nearest-neighbor algorithm error-corrected the raw reads and collapsed the reads into unique sequences, merging closely related sequences to remove PCR and sequencing errors. To assign V, D and J gene segments, CDR3 sequences were aligned to IMGT reference sequences. Each retained sequence needed at least a six-nucleotide match to both a V gene segment and a J gene segment. A rearrangement counted as productive if the CDR3 had no stop codons and remained in frame with V and J, and every other rearrangement counted as non-productive. Following IMGT convention, CDR3 was defined as the stretch from the second conserved V-encoded cysteine to the conserved J-encoded phenylalanine. In an earlier analysis of roughly 610 of the donors, sequences lacking an unambiguous match to a single V gene segment were excluded. An earlier analysis of some 610 of the donors called V segments functional above 56.7% productive rearrangements and segregating when the between-donor standard deviation exceeded 5%. A statistical classification framework was developed to diagnose cytomegalovirus status using the catalog of TCR beta chain sequences. In a later analysis, TCR nucleotide sequences were compared against IMGT/GENE-DB human TR gene sequences so that V and J genes could be assigned. The TCRdist pipeline was used in a later analysis to assign CDR3 sequences and most-parsimonious VDJ recombination scenarios. In a later analysis, each TCR beta chain was defined by its CDR3 amino acid sequence together with its V-gene family, and reads without a unique V-gene family were excluded. In a later analysis, several hundred highly shared, low-generation-probability nucleotide sequences were removed to address suspected cross-contamination and a sequencing artifact. A later analysis calculated a clonal expansion index for each public chain from normalized within-repertoire ranks of inferred template counts. In a later analysis, generation probabilities were computed with a VDJ recombination model fitted to out-of-frame rearrangements, and the resulting probabilities were checked against IGoR. Hypergeometric tests were used in a later analysis to score TCR-TCR, TCR-HLA and TCR-CMV co-occurrence, with a repertoire-size bias correction applied to the TCR pairs. To estimate false discovery rates, a later analysis permuted the HLA or CMV assignments 20 times. In a later analysis, co-occurring TCRs were grouped with DBSCAN, and TCRdist sequence similarity was added when clustering was performed within HLA-allele-positive subsets. For co-occurrence clustering, repertoires with fewer than 30,000 or more than 120,000 public chains were excluded, along with about five repertoires with anomalous nucleotide sharing. The table comes from immuneACCESS by way of TCRdb, which keeps in-frame sequences with V and J called. Part of the clones is missing from these tables; in studies checked, under half for an unresolved V gene and the rest for unknown reasons. V and J calls and clone size are as listed in that table; D and trimming were resolved from the DNA. This sample has under 90,000 clones in its table, and approximately 82% of those were observed once. Approximately 2.3% of the sample is in the top ten clones.

The rearranged chain carries TRBV27 and TRBJ2-3, with the identity of the D gene unclear. This TCR was sampled from a middle-aged man in good health and CMV-seronegative. Material: PBMCs. The DNA sequence is given as TGTGCCAGCAGACTCACAGATACGCAGTATTTT. This translates into CASRLTDTQYF.